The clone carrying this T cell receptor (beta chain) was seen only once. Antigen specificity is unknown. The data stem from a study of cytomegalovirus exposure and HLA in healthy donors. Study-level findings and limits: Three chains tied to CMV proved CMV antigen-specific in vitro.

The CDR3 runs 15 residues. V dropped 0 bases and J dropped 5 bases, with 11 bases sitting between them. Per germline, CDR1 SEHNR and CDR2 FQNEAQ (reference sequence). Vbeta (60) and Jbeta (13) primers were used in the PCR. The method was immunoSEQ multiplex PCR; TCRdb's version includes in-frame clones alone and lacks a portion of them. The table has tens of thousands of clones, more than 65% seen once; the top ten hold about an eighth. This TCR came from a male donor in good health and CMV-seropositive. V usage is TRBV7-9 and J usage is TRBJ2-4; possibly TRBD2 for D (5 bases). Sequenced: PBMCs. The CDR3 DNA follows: TGTGCCAGCAGCTTAGCGGTCGTGCGGGAAAACATTCAGTACTTC. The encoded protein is CASSLAVVRENIQYF.